The 20 T cell receptor beta chains below all came from one sample that was sequenced in a study of molecular identifiers for immune sequencing clone quantification. MiXCR was run by TCRdb on the PCR reads, yielding one entry per CDR3 protein. This table holds tens of thousands of distinct CDR3 sequences, around 20% found once. The sequencing sample was made of naive CD8+ T cells from blood, with Jurkat cell RNA spiked in. The subset was: FACS-sorted CD8+CD4-CCR7+CD45RA+ naive T cells. Every receptor here comes from a human donor in good health. Some libraries in this study had Jurkat cell RNA spiked in.

This clonotype was detected many times. The chain links TRBV4-1 to TRBJ1-5, with D possibly matching TRBD1 (5 bases). The CDR3 contains 15 residues. Trimming removed 0 bases at V and 6 bases at J, with 12 bases between. In germline, CDR1 is MGHRA, CDR2 YSYEKL. The CDR3 loop is CASSQDGAGSQPQHF. The DNA for the CDR3 is TGCGCCAGCAGCCAAGATGGGGCAGGGAGTCAGCCCCAGCATTTT.

The chain uses TRBV27 and TRBJ2-3; D may be TRBD2 (5 bases). The CDR3 spans 13 residues. Trimming took 6 bases from V and 1 from J, leaving 8 bases between them. Germline CDR1 MNHEY, CDR2 SMNVEV (reference sequence). CDR3 bases: TGTGCCAGCAGAACGCGGGGCACAGATACGCAGTATTTT. Its protein is CASRTRGTDTQYF.

In its sample, this clonotype was seen many times. The chain is built from TRBV4-1 and TRBJ2-4, with TRBD1 matching 7 bases. After removal of 4 bases from V and 7 bases from J, the junction contained 13 bases not matched to a gene. CDR3 length: 16 amino acids. CDR1 MGHRA and CDR2 YSYEKL come from the germline V gene. The DNA for the CDR3 is TGCGCCAGCAGCCCTTTCGGACAGGCCCAGCCGAACATTCAGTACTTC. This encodes CASSPFGQAQPNIQYF.

The genes are TRBV5-4 and TRBJ2-2; the D gene is possibly TRBD2 (6 bases). The V gene's germline CDR1 is SGHNT and CDR2 YYREEE (reference sequence). Deletions cut 4 bases from V and 8 bases from J, with 9 bases between. This CDR3 is built from 12 residues. The CDR3 reads CASSPGTGELFF. The CDR3 DNA follows: TGTGCCAGCAGCCCCGGGACTGGGGAGCTGTTTTTT.

This clonotype occurred many times. V usage is TRBV5-1 and J usage is TRBJ2-3; 9 bases fit TRBD2. The CDR3 covers 16 residues. V shed 4 bases, J shed 1 base, and the junction held 7 bases outside the gene matches. In germline, CDR1 is SGHRS, CDR2 YFSETQ. The CDR3 here is CASSILLAGGTDTQYF. Here the CDR3 DNA reads TGCGCCAGCAGCATACTACTAGCGGGTGGCACAGATACGCAGTATTTT.

This clonotype has only a few counts. This chain joins TRBV20-1 and TRBJ2-6, with a weak D call TRBD2 (6 bases). Trimming shortened V by 6 bases and J by 0 bases, and 18 bases separated the two germline ends. The CDR3 loop spans 17 amino acids. Germline CDR1 DFQATT, CDR2 SNEGSKA (reference sequence). The CDR3 DNA follows: TGCAGTGCAGCAAACCGGGACTCCAACTCTGGGGCCAACGTCCTGACTTTC. Protein: CSAANRDSNSGANVLTF.

This clonotype was counted at least ten times. The chain has TRBV29-1 and TRBJ1-1; D call uncertain. This CDR3 region has 10 residues. V lost 7 bases to trimming and J lost 3 bases, with 6 bases between them. From germline, CDR1 is SQVTM and CDR2 ANQGSEA. CDR3 amino acids: CSAGDTEAFF. The CDR3, as DNA: TGCAGCGCCGGGGACACTGAAGCTTTCTTT.

This clonotype was detected ten times or more. V and J are TRBV4-3 and TRBJ2-7; 7 bases map to TRBD1. The ends lost 0 bases at V and 0 bases at J; junction bases unmatched: 5. The CDR3 is made up of 16 amino acids. Germline assignment: CDR1 LGHNA and CDR2 YSLEER. The CDR3 DNA sequence: TGCGCCAGCAGCCAAGATAGGACAGGAAGCTCCTACGAGCAGTACTTC. Translated, it gives CASSQDRTGSSYEQYF.

This clonotype appeared many times. J is TRBJ2-7 and V is TRBV14; 9 bases agree with TRBD1. Trimming removed 1 base from V and 7 bases from J; junction bases left unmatched: 11. The CDR3 covers 16 residues. CDR1 is SGHDN, CDR2 FVKESK, per germline. CDR3 DNA: TGTGCCAGCAGCCAAGTTGGAGACAGGGGGTTACAAGAGCAGTACTTC. Translated, it gives CASSQVGDRGLQEQYF.

This clonotype was seen ten or more times. The chain combines TRBV27 with TRBJ2-7; 12 bases are shared with TRBD2. Losses at the gene ends were 10 bases for V and 9 bases for J; bases not matched to a gene: 22. Germline CDR1 and CDR2: MNHEY and SMNVEV (reference sequence). The CDR3 totals 17 residues. The CDR3 DNA reads as TGTGCCACCCAGACTAGCGGGAGCCGAATCCCGGGGCGAGGGCAGTACTTC. Translated: CATQTSGSRIPGRGQYF.

This clonotype was counted at least ten times. The rearrangement joins TRBV7-9 to TRBJ1-6; 9 bases are shared with TRBD1. From germline, CDR1 is SEHNR and CDR2 FQNEAQ (reference sequence). Trimming took 5 bases from V and 7 from J; bases not matched to a gene: 12. The CDR3 is 17 amino acids. CDR3 bases: TGTGCCAGCAGCATAAAGGGACAGGGTATGAGGAATTCACCCCTCCACTTT. It is translated as CASSIKGQGMRNSPLHF.

This clonotype was found many times. J is TRBJ2-4 and V is TRBV2, with D possibly called TRBD1 or TRBD2 (5 bases each). CDR3 length equals 13 residues. Germline V gives CDR1 SNHLY, CDR2 FYNNEI. Trimming pared 3 bases from V and 8 bases from J, leaving 11 bases between. Here the CDR3 DNA reads TGTGCCAGCAGTGATGCACGGGGCCACATTCAGTACTTC. Protein sequence: CASSDARGHIQYF.

As regards this clonotype: This clone may be a read error of a much larger clone one base away. The chain links TRBV11-3 to TRBJ1-1; a weak D match, TRBD1 (6 bases). CDR1 is SGHNT, CDR2 YENEEA, per germline. The CDR3 loop spans 13 amino acids. The CDR3 protein is CAGRGQENTEAFF. The CDR3, as DNA: TGTGCCGGCAGGGGACAAGAGAACACTGAAGCTTTCTTT.

On this clonotype: Being one base from a much bigger clone, this may be a read error. This chain uses TRBV20-1 with TRBJ2-7; D is possibly TRBD2 (5 bases). From germline, CDR1 is DFQATT and CDR2 SNEGSKA (reference sequence). CDR3 length equals 13 residues. In DNA, the CDR3 is TGCAGTACTAGAACCTGGGCAAACTACGAGCAGTACTTC. Translated: CSTRTWANYEQYF.

This clonotype was picked up many times. This CDR3 reads CASTETGMNTEAFF. The CDR3 DNA is TGTGCCAGCACCGAGACAGGGATGAACACTGAAGCTTTCTTT. This chain uses TRBV7-9 with TRBJ1-1, with 7 bases fitting TRBD1. The CDR3 sequence is 14 residues long. The trim removed 7 bases at V and 0 bases at J, leaving 5 bases unmatched. The germline V gene has CDR1 SEHNR and CDR2 FQNEAQ (reference sequence).

In its sample, this clonotype was seen many times. The J gene is TRBJ1-1, the V gene TRBV20-1; the D gene is possibly TRBD1 (5 bases). The CDR3 contains 16 residues. In germline, CDR1 is DFQATT, CDR2 SNEGSKA (reference sequence). V lost 0 bases and J 1 base, leaving 15 bases between the germline ends. CDR3 amino acids: CSAREPATDTNTEAFF. CDR3 sequence (DNA): TGCAGTGCTAGAGAACCGGCGACAGACACGAACACTGAAGCTTTCTTT.

The sample holds many counts of this clonotype. V gene TRBV5-6 combines with J gene TRBJ2-2, with D perhaps TRBD2 (6 bases). V was shortened by 0 bases and J by 0 bases, with 12 bases between the two germline ends. This CDR3 is built from 17 residues. Germline loops: CDR1 SGHDT, CDR2 YYEEEE. CDR3 nucleotides: TGTGCCAGCAGCTTGGAGGGAGGTCTCTCGAACACCGGGGAGCTGTTTTTT. Its protein is CASSLEGGLSNTGELFF.

This clonotype was seen ten or more times. The chain links TRBV4-1 to TRBJ2-3; 8 bases line up with TRBD2. The germline V gene has CDR1 MGHRA and CDR2 YSYEKL. V lost 0 bases to trimming and J lost 4 bases; unmatched junction nucleotides: 12. CDR3 length: 18 amino acids. The CDR3 bases are TGCGCCAGCAGCCAAGATGGCTATTCGGGGGGGGCCCCAGATACGCAGTATTTT. Translation: CASSQDGYSGGAPDTQYF.

A note on this clonotype: Mismatch with germline at one junction end may stem from a read error. The chain links TRBV2 to TRBJ2-1, with 8 nucleotides matching TRBD2. From germline, CDR1 is SNHLY and CDR2 FYNNEI. The CDR3 totals 14 residues. CDR3 bases: TGCGCCAGCCCTCAGCGGGGGTCCTACAATGAGCAGCTCTTC. It codes for CASPQRGSYNEQLF.

Ten or more counts support this clonotype. This chain uses TRBV3-1 with TRBJ2-7; 7 bases line up with TRBD1. The trim removed 1 base at V and 2 bases at J, leaving 17 bases unmatched. Germline CDR1 and CDR2: LGHDT and YNNKEL (reference sequence). The CDR3 runs to 19 residues. The CDR3, as DNA: TGTGCCAGCAGCCAAGCGACGGTAGACACCGGGACAGTAACCTACGAGCAGTACTTC. Its translation is CASSQATVDTGTVTYEQYF.